This T cell receptor beta chain was recorded in a study of regulatory T cells in long-lasting Graves disease. This CDR3 is 14 amino acids long. With 5 bases clipped from V and 7 bases from J, the junction kept 4 bases outside the gene matches. Germline CDR1 and CDR2: SGHTA and FQGNSA. The sample holds many counts of this clonotype. Construction of TCR beta libraries relied on iRepertoire HTBI primers and on Arm-PCR targeting CDR3 regions. TCRdb re-called the multiplex PCR reads through MiXCR, storing one row per CDR3 protein. The repertoire holds 510,000 or so distinct CDR3 sequences, more than 10% seen once, with roughly 8.2% in the top ten. Time point described: newly diagnosed GD, antithyroid drugs for less than 3 months. There was RNA extracted from PBMCs, and the TCR library was made from it. The sample was also reused in another study, on T cells in Graves' hyperthyroidism and ophthalmopathy. In that study: The HTBI primer set was used in a first-round RT-PCR of the TCR CDR3. The blood repertoire included most of the expanded thyroid clonotypes above 0.001.

The gene calls are TRBV7-2 and TRBJ2-1, with 11 bases aligning to TRBD2. The sample was peripheral blood mononuclear cells (PBMCs), taken at new diagnosis, from a patient treated with antithyroid drugs. This TCR came from a woman in her twenties or thirties with Graves disease. CDR3 residues: CASSPTSGRNEQFF. The DNA of the CDR3 is TGTGCCAGCAGCCCAACTAGCGGGAGAAATGAGCAGTTCTTC.